This T cell receptor beta chain was observed in a study of regulatory T cells in long-lasting Graves disease. This clonotype was detected many times. Documented time point: persistent/refractory GD, antithyroid drugs over 5 years with positive TRAb. Extracted RNA from PBMCs served as the source of the TCR library. Germline CDR1 is MNHEY and CDR2 is SVGEGT. The CDR3 loop spans 12 amino acids. Trimming took off 2 bases at V and 3 bases at J, with 4 bases between the two ends. Construction of the TCR beta libraries employed iRepertoire HTBI primers in conjunction with Arm-PCR of CDR3 regions. Via MiXCR, TCRdb re-called the multiplex PCR reads, giving one row per CDR3 protein. Here the sample spans a few hundred thousand distinct CDR3 sequences, roughly a fifth being singletons.

The genes are TRBV6-2 or TRBV6-3 and TRBJ1-2; no clear D gene. Sequences were derived from peripheral blood mononuclear cells (PBMCs), sampled when the disease was refractory, from a patient treated with antithyroid drugs. The clonotype was recovered from a female donor with Graves disease. CDR3: CASSYKYYGYTF. CDR3 in DNA: TGTGCCAGCAGTTACAAGTACTATGGCTACACCTTC.